The T cell receptor beta chain described here comes from a study of blood T cell repertoires in COVID-19. The CDR3 runs to 15 residues. V gave up 5 bases and J gave up 7 bases; unmatched junction bases: 12. Per the germline V gene, CDR1 is LNHDA and CDR2 is SQIVND (reference sequence). Assay: immunoSEQ multiplex PCR; the TCRdb copy retains only in-frame clones and omits some. The top ten hold 9.5% to 15% of the sample, which has about 100,000 clones, about 85% seen once. The sample taken for sequencing was peripheral blood. The chain links TRBV19 to TRBJ2-7; 9 bases match TRBD1. This receptor was taken from a human donor in a cohort sampled during active COVID-19. In DNA, the CDR3 is TGTGCCAGTAGTCCTTCTCGACAGGGGGGAAATGAGCAGTACTTC. Translation: CASSPSRQGGNEQYF.